The rows below give T cell receptor beta chains drawn from one sample of a study of blood T cells in healthy people across ages. TCRdb re-derived calls from the 5' RACE reads in MiXCR, one entry per CDR3 protein. The sample records around 1,500,000 distinct CDR3 sequences, about 30% being singletons. What was sequenced was blood. The receptors were sampled from a woman aged 25 to 39 in good health. Both conserved end residues are part of each CDR3. D genes are given only for firm matches. Size is stated for part of the rows, as once, few or many counts, or as a class when the clone is expanded.

j_call	v_call	clone_size	d_call	cdr3_nt	cdr3_aa
TRBJ2-1	TRBV20-1	.	.	TGCAGTGCTAGAAGCCACTCCTACAATGAGCAGTTCTTC	CSARSHSYNEQFF
TRBJ1-1	TRBV5-4	few	.	TGTGCCAGCAGCTTCGACGACATAAACACTGAAGCTTTCTTT	CASSFDDINTEAFF
TRBJ2-7	TRBV7-2	.	.	TGTACCAGCAGCTTAGGCGGGCCCTCCTACGAGCAGTACTTC	CTSSLGGPSYEQYF
TRBJ1-1	TRBV20-1	few	TRBD1	TGCAGTGCTAGACAGACAGGGGGGAACACTGAAGCTTTCTTT	CSARQTGGNTEAFF
TRBJ2-7	TRBV7-9	.	TRBD1	TGTGCCAGCAGACCCGGGACAGGGTGGTCCTACGAGCAGTACTTC	CASRPGTGWSYEQYF
TRBJ2-1	TRBV12-3/TRBV12-4	.	TRBD2	TGTGCCAGCGCGCCTAGCGGGAGGGAATTAAGCTCCTACAATGAGCAGTTCTTC	CASAPSGRELSSYNEQFF
TRBJ1-1	TRBV25-1	many	.	TGTGCCAGCAGTGAAGACCAGGGGACTGAAGCTTTCTTT	CASSEDQGTEAFF
TRBJ1-2	TRBV29-1	few	TRBD1	TGCAGCGGGGGACAGGGGGACGGCTACACCTTC	CSGGQGDGYTF
TRBJ2-1	TRBV20-1	.	.	TGCAGTGCTAGTAACCCGAAAACATCCGGGACTCCCTCCTACAATGAGCAGTTCTTC	CSASNPKTSGTPSYNEQFF
TRBJ2-7	TRBV3-1	many	TRBD2	TGTGCCAGCAGCCAGTGGGCGGTCGAGCGGGGGGCCTACGAGCAGTACTTC	CASSQWAVERGAYEQYF
TRBJ2-1	TRBV2	many	.	TGTGCCAGTACGGAGGGGGCCAACAATGAGCAGTTCTTC	CASTEGANNEQFF
TRBJ2-1	TRBV15	few	.	TGTGCCACCAGCAGAGATCTGCAGAGCTCCTACAATGAGCAGTTCTTC	CATSRDLQSSYNEQFF
TRBJ2-3	TRBV24-1	.	TRBD1	TGTGCCACCAGTGATCCGGGACAGGGGTTCGGGGATACGCAGTATTTT	CATSDPGQGFGDTQYF
TRBJ2-2	TRBV28	.	.	TGTGCCGCACAGGGAGACGGGGAGCTGTTTTTT	CAAQGDGELFF
TRBJ2-1	TRBV5-1	few	TRBD1	TGCGCCAGCAGCTTGGCGACAGGGGCATTCGATGAGCAGTTCTTC	CASSLATGAFDEQFF
TRBJ2-5	TRBV10-2	many	.	TGCGCCAGCAGTGCCATCTCGGGCCAAGAGACCCAGTACTTC	CASSAISGQETQYF
TRBJ2-6	TRBV5-1	many	.	TGTGCCAGCAGCTTGGCGTCTGGGGCCAACGTCCTGACTTTC	CASSLASGANVLTF
TRBJ2-2	TRBV12-3/TRBV12-4	.	TRBD1	TGTGCCAGCAGCCTGACAGGGATAGTAAACACCGGGGAGCTGTTTTTT	CASSLTGIVNTGELFF
TRBJ2-7	TRBV20-1	.	.	TGCAGCATAAGTCGGAGGTCTGCCTACGAGCAGTACTTC	CSISRRSAYEQYF
TRBJ2-1	TRBV5-4	.	.	TGTGTCAGCACTTACGGTGGGGGAGGAGTCTACAATGAGCAGTTCTTC	CVSTYGGGGVYNEQFF
TRBJ2-7	TRBV20-1	few	TRBD2	TGCAGTGCTAGCCAGCTAGCGGGGAACTACGAGCAGTACTTC	CSASQLAGNYEQYF
TRBJ1-2	TRBV5-1	few	TRBD1	TGCGCCAGCAGCCTCCGGGACAGAACTTACGATGGCTACACCTTC	CASSLRDRTYDGYTF
TRBJ1-6	TRBV9	.	TRBD1	TGTGCCAGCAGCGCAGGGGACAGGGGAGTTTCACCCCTCCACTTT	CASSAGDRGVSPLHF
TRBJ2-7	TRBV29-1	many	.	TGCAGCGTTGATGATCGCTCGACAGGTCGGACCTACGAGCAGTACTTC	CSVDDRSTGRTYEQYF
TRBJ2-5	TRBV12-3/TRBV12-4	few	.	TGTGCCAGCATCTCAGGTGTCCTTGGGACCCAGTACTTC	CASISGVLGTQYF
TRBJ2-3	TRBV9	few	TRBD1	TGTGCCAGCAGCGTAGCTCTCCACTCGAGGGGGCTCGATACGCAGTATTTT	CASSVALHSRGLDTQYF